The 11 T cell receptor beta chains presented below share a single source sample, sequenced in a study of brain T cells in children with intractable seizures. Sequenced by immunoSEQ multiplex PCR; TCRdb stores in-frame clones only, minus some. This table has tens of thousands of clones, approximately 94% appearing once. The sample here was peripheral blood, taken at surgery. Receptor source: a boy aged 5-17 years with focal cortical dysplasia and intractable seizures.

The V and J genes are TRBV19 and TRBJ2-4; TRBD1 might be the D (5 bases). In germline, CDR1 is LNHDA, CDR2 SQIVND (reference sequence). This CDR3 contains 15 residues. The ends were cut back, 3 bases at V and 8 bases at J, with 17 bases in the middle. The DNA of the CDR3 is TGTGCCAGTAGTATTCTGCAGGGTCAGAAGCACATTCAGTACTTC. This translates into CASSILQGQKHIQYF.

The V gene is TRBV5-1, the J gene TRBJ1-2; the D is unclear. Germline V lookup: CDR1 SGHRS, CDR2 YFSETQ. There are 13 residues in the CDR3. Trimming removed 4 bases from V and 4 bases from J, with 11 bases in between. This CDR3 reads CASSAGLGYGYTF. DNA for the CDR3: TGCGCCAGCAGCGCTGGTCTGGGCTATGGCTACACCTTC.

The chain is built from TRBV6-2 or TRBV6-3 and TRBJ2-3; D gene uncertain. Per the germline V gene, CDR1 is MNHEY and CDR2 is SVGEGT. The V and J ends lost 6 bases and 0 bases respectively, with 10 bases between them. This CDR3 is 14 amino acids long. In DNA, the CDR3 is TGTGCCAGCAGCCACTATGAGAGCACAGATACGCAGTATTTT. Translation gives CASSHYESTDTQYF.

The chain recombines TRBV6-5 with TRBJ2-7; a weak D match, TRBD1 (6 bases). Germline V lookup: CDR1 MNHEY, CDR2 SVGAGI. Trimming pared 0 bases from V and 1 base from J, leaving 13 bases between. This CDR3 has 16 residues. The CDR3 region has the DNA TGTGCCAGCAGTTACTCCGGACAGTCCGGATCCTACGAGCAGTACTTC. It codes for CASSYSGQSGSYEQYF.

This chain uses TRBV4-2 with TRBJ2-5; no definite D call. The germline V gene has CDR1 LGHNA and CDR2 YNFKEQ. This CDR3 is built from 14 residues. V shed 0 bases and J shed 3 bases, with 8 bases lying between them. CDR3 nucleotide sequence: TGTGCCAGCAGCCAAGATCTCTTAAAAGAGACCCAGTACTTC. Protein sequence: CASSQDLLKETQYF.

The rearrangement joins TRBV7-2 to TRBJ2-1; tentative D call: TRBD2 (6 bases). CDR1 and CDR2 from the germline V gene are SGHTA and FQGNSA. Trimming took off 5 bases at V and 3 bases at J, with 17 bases between the two ends. The CDR3 covers 16 residues. The CDR3 DNA reads as TGTGCCAGCAGCCCCTCGAAGGGCGGGAACTACAATGAGCAGTTCTTC. Translation: CASSPSKGGNYNEQFF.

The rearrangement uses TRBV5-6 and TRBJ1-1, with TRBD1 as a possible D gene (5 bases). The CDR3 consists of 14 residues. V gave up 1 base and J gave up 5 bases, with 12 bases separating them. The V gene's germline CDR1 is SGHDT and CDR2 YYEEEE. DNA of the CDR3: TGTGCCAGCAGCTTGTGGAGGGGAGGTACTGAAGCTTTCTTT. Its protein product is CASSLWRGGTEAFF.

The CDR3 bases are TGTGCCAGCAGCTCCCCCAGTTTCAGAGGCGGCACTGAAGCTTTCTTT. Translating it yields CASSSPSFRGGTEAFF. The chain combines TRBV11-2 with TRBJ1-1; no reliable D call. Germline lookup yields CDR1 SGHAT and CDR2 FQNNGV. The CDR3 runs to 16 residues. Trimming shortened V by 4 bases and J by 4 bases, and 19 bases separated the two germline ends.

The chain links TRBV18 to TRBJ1-1; D is uncertain. V was clipped by 0 bases and J by 3 bases, with 11 bases between them. CDR1 KGHSH and CDR2 LQKENI come from the germline V gene. CDR3 length equals 15 residues. CDR3 region: CASSPPTGKYTEAFF. For the CDR3, the DNA is TGTGCCAGCTCACCACCGACGGGGAAGTACACTGAAGCTTTCTTT.

The V gene is TRBV2, the J gene TRBJ2-3, with 7 bases aligning to TRBD2. The V gene's germline CDR1 is SNHLY and CDR2 FYNNEI. This CDR3 has 15 residues. V dropped 3 bases and J dropped 2; count of bases not matched to a gene: 5. The CDR3: CASSEGQRDTDTQYF. The CDR3 nucleotides are TGTGCCAGCAGTGAGGGCCAGCGGGACACAGATACGCAGTATTTT.

The gene calls are TRBV5-4 and TRBJ2-1; D could derive from TRBD1 or TRBD2 (5 bases each). Looked up from germline, CDR1 is SGHNT and CDR2 is YYREEE (reference sequence). The ends were cut back, 6 bases at V and 6 bases at J, with 22 bases in the middle. The CDR3 consists of 16 residues. The CDR3: CASTMAGPRAGNEQFF. In DNA, the CDR3 is TGTGCCAGCACCATGGCCGGGCCCAGGGCGGGCAATGAGCAGTTCTTC.